Reported below is one T cell receptor beta chain. Using immunoSEQ multiplex PCR, the repertoire was profiled, and TCRdb retains in-frame clones only, with some absent. The data hold over 250,000 clones, with roughly 86% observed a single time. This sample was included in a study of blood T cell repertoires in COVID-19. Per germline, CDR1 SGHTA and CDR2 FQGTGA. The V and J ends lost 5 bases and 13 bases respectively, with 15 bases between them. The CDR3 extends over 12 amino acids. The sequence was obtained from a woman aged 50 to 60 with acute or convalescent COVID-19. Sequenced sample: peripheral blood. The rearrangement links TRBV7-3 to TRBJ2-1, with D perhaps matching TRBD2 (5 bases). This chain's CDR3 is CASSTRTQPQFF. The CDR3 nucleotides are TGTGCCAGCAGCACCCGGACTCAACCTCAGTTCTTC.